This T cell receptor beta chain emerged from a study of blood T cell repertoires in COVID-19. About the research overall: Sample material is recorded as cDNA or gDNA derived from T cells, B-cell-depleted T cells, or PBMCs.

Method: immunoSEQ multiplex PCR; TCRdb's copy keeps in-frame clones and lacks some. The sample contains around 130,000 clones, approximately 84% of which appear only once. CDR1 and CDR2 (germline): GTSNPN, SVGIG (reference sequence). The CDR3 has 12 amino acids. The V gene lost 5 bases and the J gene lost 5 bases, with 7 bases spanning the gap. Source material: peripheral blood. This chain joins TRBV30 and TRBJ1-6; the D is unclear. The origin of this receptor is a woman aged 50 to 65 who had recovered from COVID-19. For the CDR3, the DNA is TGTGCCTGGTCCCAGAATAATTCACCCCTCCACTTT. Translated, it gives CAWSQNNSPLHF.